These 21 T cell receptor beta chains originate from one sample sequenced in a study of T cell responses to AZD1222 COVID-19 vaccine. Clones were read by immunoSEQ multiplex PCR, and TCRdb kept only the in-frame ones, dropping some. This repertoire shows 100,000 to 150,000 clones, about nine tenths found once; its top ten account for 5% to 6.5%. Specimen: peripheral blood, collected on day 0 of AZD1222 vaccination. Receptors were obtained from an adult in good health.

The chain's CDR3 is CASRADSANTGELFF. The CDR3 coding sequence is TGTGCCAGCAGGGCCGACAGCGCGAACACCGGGGAGCTGTTTTTT. The chain has TRBV2 and TRBJ2-2, with a weak D call TRBD1 (5 bases). CDR1 and CDR2 from the germline V gene are SNHLY and FYNNEI. The CDR3 extends over 15 amino acids. V was cut by 6 bases and J by 0 bases, with 11 bases left in between.

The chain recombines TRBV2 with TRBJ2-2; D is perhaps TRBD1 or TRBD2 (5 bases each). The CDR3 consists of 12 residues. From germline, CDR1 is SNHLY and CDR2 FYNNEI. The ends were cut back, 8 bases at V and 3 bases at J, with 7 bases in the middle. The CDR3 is CASWDDTGELFF. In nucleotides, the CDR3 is TGTGCCAGCTGGGACGACACCGGGGAGCTGTTTTTT.

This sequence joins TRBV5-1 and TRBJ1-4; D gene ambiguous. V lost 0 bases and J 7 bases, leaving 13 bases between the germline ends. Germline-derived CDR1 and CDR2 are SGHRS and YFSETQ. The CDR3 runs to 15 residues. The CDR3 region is CASSLEAGPVEKLFF. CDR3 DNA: TGCGCCAGCAGCTTGGAGGCCGGGCCTGTTGAAAAACTGTTTTTT.

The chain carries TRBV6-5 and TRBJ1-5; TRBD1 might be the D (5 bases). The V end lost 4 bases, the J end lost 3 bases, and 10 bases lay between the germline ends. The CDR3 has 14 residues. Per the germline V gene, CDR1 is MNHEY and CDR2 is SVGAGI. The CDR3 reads CASSWGGANQPQHF. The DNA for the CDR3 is TGTGCCAGCAGTTGGGGGGGTGCCAATCAGCCCCAGCATTTT.

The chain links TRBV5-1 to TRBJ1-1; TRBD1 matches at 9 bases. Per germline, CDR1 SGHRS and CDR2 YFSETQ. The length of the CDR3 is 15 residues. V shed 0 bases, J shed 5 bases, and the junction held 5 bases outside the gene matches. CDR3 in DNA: TGCGCCAGCAGCTTGGACGGACAGGGGCGAACTGAAGCTTTCTTT. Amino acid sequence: CASSLDGQGRTEAFF.

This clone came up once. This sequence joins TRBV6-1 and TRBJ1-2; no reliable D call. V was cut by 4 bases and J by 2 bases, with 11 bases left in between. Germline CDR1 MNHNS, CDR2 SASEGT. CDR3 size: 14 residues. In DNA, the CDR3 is TGTGCCAGCAGTGTAGCGAGAGCAAACTATGGCTACACCTTC. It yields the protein CASSVARANYGYTF.

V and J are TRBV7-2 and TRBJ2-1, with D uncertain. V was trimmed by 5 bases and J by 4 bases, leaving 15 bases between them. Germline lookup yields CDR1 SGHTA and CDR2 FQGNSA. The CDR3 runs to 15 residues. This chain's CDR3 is CASSPKETTYNEQFF. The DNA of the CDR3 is TGTGCCAGCAGCCCAAAGGAAACCACTTACAATGAGCAGTTCTTC.

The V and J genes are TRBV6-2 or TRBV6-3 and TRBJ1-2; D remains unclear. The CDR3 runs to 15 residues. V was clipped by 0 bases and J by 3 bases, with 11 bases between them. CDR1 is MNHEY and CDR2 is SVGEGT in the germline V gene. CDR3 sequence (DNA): TGTGCCAGCAGTTACTCGATCAAACCGGACTATGGCTACACCTTC. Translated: CASSYSIKPDYGYTF.

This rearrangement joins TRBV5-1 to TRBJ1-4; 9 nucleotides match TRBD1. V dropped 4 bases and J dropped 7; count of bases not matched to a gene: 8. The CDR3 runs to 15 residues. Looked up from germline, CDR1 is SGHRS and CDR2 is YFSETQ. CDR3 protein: CASSLGQGIGEKLFF. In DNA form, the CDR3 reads TGCGCCAGCAGCCTCGGACAGGGGATAGGTGAAAAACTGTTTTTT.

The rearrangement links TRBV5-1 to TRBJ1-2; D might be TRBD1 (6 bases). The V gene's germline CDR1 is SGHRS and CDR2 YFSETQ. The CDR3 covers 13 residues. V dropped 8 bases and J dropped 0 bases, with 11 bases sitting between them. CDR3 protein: CASRGDTNYGYTF. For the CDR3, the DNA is TGCGCCAGTCGGGGGGACACTAACTATGGCTACACCTTC. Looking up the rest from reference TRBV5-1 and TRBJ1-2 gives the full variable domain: KAGVTQTPRYLIKTRGQQVTLSCSPISGHRSVSWYQQTPGQGLQFLFEYFSETQRNKGNFPGRFSGRQFSNSRSEMNVSTLELGDSALYLCASRGDTNYGYTFGSGTRLTVV.

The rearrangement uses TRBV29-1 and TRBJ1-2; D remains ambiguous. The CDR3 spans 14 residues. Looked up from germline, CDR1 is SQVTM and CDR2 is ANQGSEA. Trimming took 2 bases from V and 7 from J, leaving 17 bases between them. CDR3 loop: CSVEIQERVGGYTF. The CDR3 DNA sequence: TGCAGCGTTGAAATCCAAGAGAGAGTTGGTGGCTACACCTTC.

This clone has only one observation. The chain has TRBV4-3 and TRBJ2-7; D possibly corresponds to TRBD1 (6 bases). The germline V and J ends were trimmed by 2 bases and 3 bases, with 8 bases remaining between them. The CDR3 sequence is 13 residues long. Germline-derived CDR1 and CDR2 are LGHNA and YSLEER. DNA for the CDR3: TGCGCCAGCAGCCAACAACAGGGCTACGAGCAGTACTTC. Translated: CASSQQQGYEQYF.

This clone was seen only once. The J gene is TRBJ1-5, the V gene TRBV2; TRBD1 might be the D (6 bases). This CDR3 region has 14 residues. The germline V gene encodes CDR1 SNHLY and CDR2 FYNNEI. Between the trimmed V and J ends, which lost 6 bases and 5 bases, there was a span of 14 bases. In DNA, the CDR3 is TGTGCCAGCAGACAGGGTAGCACTGATCAGCCCCAGCATTTT. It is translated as CASRQGSTDQPQHF.

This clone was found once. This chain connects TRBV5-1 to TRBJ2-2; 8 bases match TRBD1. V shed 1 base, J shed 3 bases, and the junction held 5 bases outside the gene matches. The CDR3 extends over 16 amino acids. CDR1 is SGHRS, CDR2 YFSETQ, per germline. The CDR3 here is CASSLRRQGYTGELFF. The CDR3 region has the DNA TGCGCCAGCAGCTTGCGGCGACAGGGGTACACCGGGGAGCTGTTTTTT.

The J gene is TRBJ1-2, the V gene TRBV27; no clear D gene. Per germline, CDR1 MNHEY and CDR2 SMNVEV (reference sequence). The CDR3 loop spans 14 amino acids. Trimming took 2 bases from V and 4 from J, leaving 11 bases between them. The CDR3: CASSLAGSVYGYTF. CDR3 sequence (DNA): TGTGCCAGCAGTTTAGCGGGCAGTGTCTATGGCTACACCTTC.

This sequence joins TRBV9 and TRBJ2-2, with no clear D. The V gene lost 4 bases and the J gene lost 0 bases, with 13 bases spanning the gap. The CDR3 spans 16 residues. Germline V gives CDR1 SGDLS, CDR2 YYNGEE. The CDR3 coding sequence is TGTGCCAGCAGCCCCCGTGGGGATGCGAACACCGGGGAGCTGTTTTTT. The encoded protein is CASSPRGDANTGELFF.

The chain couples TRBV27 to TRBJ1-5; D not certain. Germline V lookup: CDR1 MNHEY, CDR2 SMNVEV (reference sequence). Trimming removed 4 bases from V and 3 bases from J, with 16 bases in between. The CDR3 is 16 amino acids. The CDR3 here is CASSYGNPLLNQPQHF. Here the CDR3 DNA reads TGTGCCAGCAGTTACGGAAACCCCCTTCTCAATCAGCCCCAGCATTTT.

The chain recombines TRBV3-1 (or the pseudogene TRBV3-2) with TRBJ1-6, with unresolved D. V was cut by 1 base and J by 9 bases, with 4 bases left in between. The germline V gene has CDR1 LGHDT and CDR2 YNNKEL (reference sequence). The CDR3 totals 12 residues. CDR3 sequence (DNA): TGTGCCAGCAGCCAAGGTGGTTCACCCCTCCACTTT. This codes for CASSQGGSPLHF.

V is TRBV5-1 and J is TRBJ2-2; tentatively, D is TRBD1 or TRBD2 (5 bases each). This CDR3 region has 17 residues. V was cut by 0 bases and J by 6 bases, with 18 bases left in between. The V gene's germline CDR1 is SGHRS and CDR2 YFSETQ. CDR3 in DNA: TGCGCCAGCAGCTTGGGGATCCGGGACCCTTTGGCCGGGGAGCTGTTTTTT. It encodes CASSLGIRDPLAGELFF.

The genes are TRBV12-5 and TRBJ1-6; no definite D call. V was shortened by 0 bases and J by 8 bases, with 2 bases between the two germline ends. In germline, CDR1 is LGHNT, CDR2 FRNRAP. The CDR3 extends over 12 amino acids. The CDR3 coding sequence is TGTGCTAGTGGTTTGGTGGATTCACCCCTCCACTTT. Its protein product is CASGLVDSPLHF. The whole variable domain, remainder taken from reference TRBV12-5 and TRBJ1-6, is DARVTQTPRHKVTEMGQEVTMRCQPILGHNTVFWYRQTMMQGLELLAYFRNRAPLDDSGMPKDRFSAEMPDATLATLKIQPSEPRDSAVYFCASGLVDSPLHFGNGTRLTVT.

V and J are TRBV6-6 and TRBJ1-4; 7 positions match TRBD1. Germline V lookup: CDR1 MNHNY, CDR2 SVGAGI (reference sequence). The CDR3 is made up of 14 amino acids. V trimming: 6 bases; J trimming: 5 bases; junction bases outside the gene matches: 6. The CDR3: CASRGQWANEKLFF. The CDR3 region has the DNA TGTGCCAGCAGGGGACAGTGGGCAAATGAAAAACTGTTTTTT.